This T cell receptor beta chain was profiled in a study of shared clonotypes between healthy human individuals. Trimming stripped 6 bases from V and 1 base from J, with 13 bases between. Germline CDR1 MNHNS, CDR2 SASEGT. The CDR3 consists of 15 residues. Some clones are missing from TCRdb's copy, which holds only in-frame ones; the method was immunoSEQ multiplex PCR. The sample lists roughly 2 million clones, around 95% occurring once. Donors were Caucasian adults residing in Nashville, Tennessee, USA. J is TRBJ1-5 and V is TRBV6-1; possible D gene TRBD1, 6 bases. Sequencing input: naive CD4+ T cells sorted from blood. Noted subset: CD45RA+ positively selected. The receptor was derived from a man aged 18-30 years in good health. The CDR3 DNA follows: TGTGCCAGCAGAGGGGGGGACTTCAGCAATCAGCCCCAGCATTTT. Its protein is CASRGGDFSNQPQHF.